Listed below are T cell receptor beta chains from one sample, sequenced in a study of neurological immune-mediated disorders. Each CDR3 protein is one row after TCRdb ran MiXCR on the 5' RACE reads. The top ten hold 4.5% of the sample, which has 50,000 or so distinct CDR3 sequences, approximately 14% seen once. The sequenced sample consisted of PBMCs. These receptors came from a male donor with HTLV-1-associated myelopathy (HAM/TSP). Each CDR3 is given with its conserved first and last residue. The D gene is left open where the match is weak. Rows may omit the clone size; those that give it use once, few, many or a size class.

many	TRBV5-5	-	TRBJ1-1	CASSLTGNTEAFF	TGTGCCAGCAGCTTGACAGGGAACACTGAAGCTTTCTTT
many	TRBV18	-	TRBJ1-2	CASSAGPLYGYTF	TGTGCCAGCTCGGCTGGACCTCTCTATGGCTACACCTTC
many	TRBV5-1	-	TRBJ1-5	CASSGGDGQPQHF	TGCGCCAGCAGCGGAGGGGACGGTCAGCCCCAGCATTTT
many	TRBV12-3/TRBV12-4	TRBD1	TRBJ2-7	CASSGARTGLNYEQYF	TGTGCCAGCAGCGGGGCCCGGACAGGGTTGAACTACGAGCAGTACTTC
many	TRBV27	TRBD2	TRBJ2-3	CASSPRLAGTDTQYF	TGTGCCAGCAGCCCAAGACTAGCGGGGACAGATACGCAGTATTTT
many	TRBV10-3	TRBD1	TRBJ1-2	CAISESVRGHGYTF	TGTGCCATCAGTGAGTCGGTGAGGGGGCACGGCTACACCTTC
many	TRBV20-1	-	TRBJ2-3	CSARVWGSTDTQYF	TGCAGTGCTAGAGTGTGGGGAAGCACAGATACGCAGTATTTT
many	TRBV7-9	-	TRBJ2-7	CASSLVETYEQYF	TGTGCCAGCAGCTTAGTGGAGACATACGAGCAGTACTTC
many	TRBV27	-	TRBJ2-5	CASSPRSGGMETQYF	TGTGCCAGCAGCCCACGAAGTGGGGGGATGGAGACCCAGTACTTC
many	TRBV12-3/TRBV12-4	-	TRBJ2-1	CASSPGDLNEQFF	TGTGCCAGCAGCCCCGGCGATTTGAATGAGCAGTTCTTC
many	TRBV6-5	TRBD1	TRBJ1-5	CASSYEAGGQPQHF	TGTGCCAGCAGTTACGAAGCAGGGGGTCAGCCCCAGCATTTT
many	TRBV5-1	TRBD2	TRBJ2-3	CASSLALAGGPSTDTQYF	TGCGCCAGCAGCTTGGCCCTAGCGGGGGGGCCTAGCACAGATACGCAGTATTTT
-	TRBV5-1	TRBD1	TRBJ2-3	CASRDGTGFTDTQYF	TGCGCCAGCAGGGACGGGACAGGGTTCACAGATACGCAGTATTTT
many	TRBV12-3/TRBV12-4	-	TRBJ2-7	CASSSVGTSYSYEQYF	TGTGCCAGCAGTTCTGTGGGGACAAGTTATTCCTACGAGCAGTACTTC
many	TRBV7-7	TRBD2	TRBJ2-1	CASSQGAPSGGNEQFF	TGTGCCAGCAGTCAAGGGGCCCCTAGCGGGGGCAATGAGCAGTTCTTC
many	TRBV12-3/TRBV12-4	-	TRBJ1-5	CASSLWGQGHHNQPQHF	TGTGCCAGCAGTTTATGGGGGCAGGGGCATCACAATCAGCCCCAGCATTTT